The clone carrying this TCR beta chain was counted at least ten times. Researchers took RNA transcripts and amplified the TCR beta CDR3 regions from them. Using the HTBI primer set, a first-round RT-PCR was run on the TCR CDR3. TCRdb ran MiXCR on the multiplex PCR reads and lists one entry per CDR3 protein. The top ten clones hold 28% of a sample with 300,000 to 500,000 distinct CDR3 sequences, over 13% of them seen once. V gave up 5 bases and J gave up 3 bases; unmatched junction bases: 5. Germline values: CDR1 SGHNT, CDR2 YENEEA. The CDR3 has 14 amino acids. This entry is derived from a study of T cells in Graves' hyperthyroidism and ophthalmopathy.

J is TRBJ2-7 and V is TRBV11-3; 9 positions agree with TRBD2. The sequencing input was blood. The source is a man aged 45-65 years with Graves' ophthalmopathy. This chain's CDR3 is CASSSSGGNYEQYF. The DNA for the CDR3 is TGTGCCAGCAGCAGTAGCGGGGGAAACTACGAGCAGTACTTC. The whole variable domain, remainder taken from reference TRBV11-3 and TRBJ2-7, is EAGVVQSPRYKIIEKKQPVAFWCNPISGHNTLYWYLQNLGQGPELLIRYENEEAVDDSQLPKDRFSAERLKGVDSTLKIQPAELGDSAVYLCASSSSGGNYEQYFGPGTRLTVT.